The 10 T cell receptor beta chains reported below all come from one sample, sequenced in a study. TCRdb reanalysed the 5' RACE reads using MiXCR and keeps one entry per CDR3 protein. This sample has roughly 50,000 distinct CDR3 sequences, with more than 15% found just once. What was sequenced was naive CD4+ T cells sorted from blood. Documented subset: naive CD4+ T cells, CD4+CD45RA+CD25-. These receptors came from a female donor with breast cancer.

The chain recombines TRBV4-3 with TRBJ1-1; D call uncertain. CDR3 size: 16 residues. Trimming removed 4 bases at V and 0 bases at J, with 15 bases between. The germline gives CDR1 LGHNA, CDR2 YSLEER. The chain's CDR3 is CASSLEWRRVNTEAFF. CDR3 sequence (DNA): TGCGCCAGCAGCCTAGAATGGAGGAGGGTGAACACTGAAGCTTTCTTT.

This clonotype was detected only once. One end of the junction does not line up with germline, which may come from a read error. The J gene is TRBJ2-2, the V gene TRBV5-1; D ambiguous. The CDR3 length is 15 residues. Germline lookup yields CDR1 SGHRS and CDR2 YFSETQ. DNA of the CDR3: TGCGCCAGCAGCTTGGGGGCAGTAAACACCGGGCAGCTGTTTTTT. The encoded protein is CASSLGAVNTGQLFF.

This clonotype was counted between two and nine times. The CDR3 DNA sequence: TGCGCCAGCGAGGTTCAGGGTGGAGAGACCCAGTACTTC. It yields the protein CASEVQGGETQYF. This chain uses TRBV5-1 with TRBJ2-5, with D possibly matching TRBD1 (5 bases). V was clipped by 7 bases and J by 4 bases, with 14 bases between them. This CDR3 has 13 amino acids. In germline, CDR1 is SGHRS, CDR2 YFSETQ.

Note on this clonotype: Compared with germline, one end of the junction differs, possibly owing to a read error. This sequence joins TRBV12-3 or TRBV12-4 and TRBJ1-3; possibly TRBD1 for D (6 bases). CDR3 size: 18 residues. The CDR3: CASSSYQGSGNSGNTTYF. The CDR3 nucleotides are TGTGCCAGCAGTTCTTATCAGGGGTCGGGCAACTCTGGAAACACCACATATTTT.

The V gene is TRBV7-2, the J gene TRBJ2-7; D gene uncertain. V gave up 3 bases and J gave up 3 bases, with 12 bases separating them. The CDR3 sequence is 14 residues long. Germline lookup yields CDR1 SGHTA and CDR2 FQGNSA. CDR3 sequence reads: CASSFTGPHYEQYF. As DNA, the CDR3 is TGTGCCAGCAGCTTTACCGGGCCTCACTACGAGCAGTACTTC. The full variable domain, rest sourced from reference TRBV7-2 and TRBJ2-7, is GAGVSQSPSNKVTEKGKDVELRCDPISGHTALYWYRQSLGQGLEFLIYFQGNSAPDKSGLPSDRFSAERTGGSVSTLTIQRTQQEDSAVYLCASSFTGPHYEQYFGPGTRLTVT.

The chain couples TRBV5-1 to TRBJ1-6, with 7 bases fitting TRBD1. Germline-derived CDR1 and CDR2 are SGHRS and YFSETQ. The CDR3 covers 15 residues. Trimming at V came to 3 bases and at J to 10 bases, leaving 10 bases not matched to a gene. CDR3 in amino acids: CASSSQGSLGSPLHF. The CDR3 nucleotides are TGCGCCAGCAGCTCACAGGGGTCTCTTGGATCACCCCTCCACTTT.

This clonotype was recorded at least ten times. The chain's CDR3 is CSVEAGLHTIYF. In nucleotides, the CDR3 is TGCAGCGTTGAAGCTGGGTTGCACACCATATATTTT. The chain combines TRBV29-1 with TRBJ1-3; D uncertain. The length of the CDR3 is 12 residues. Between the trimmed V and J ends, which lost 1 base and 8 bases, there was a span of 9 bases. Germline values: CDR1 SQVTM, CDR2 ANQGSEA. The complete variable domain, with remaining parts taken from reference TRBV29-1 and TRBJ1-3, reads SAVISQKPSRDICQRGTSLTIQCQVDSQVTMMFWYRQQPGQSLTLIATANQGSEATYESGFVIDKFPISRPNLTFSTLTVSNMSPEDSSIYLCSVEAGLHTIYFGEGSWLTVV.

The chain combines TRBV6-2 or TRBV6-3 with TRBJ2-5; 14 bases are shared with TRBD2. CDR3 size: 15 residues. J was trimmed by 5 bases and V by 7 bases; bases with no gene match: 6. The V gene's germline CDR1 is MNHEY and CDR2 SVGEGT. CDR3 bases: TGTGCCAGCATGTGGACTAGCGGGGGGTTGGAGACCCAGTACTTC. Amino acids: CASMWTSGGLETQYF.

This clonotype was seen once. Relative to the germline gene, one junction end is altered; a read error may explain this. The chain employs TRBV5-1 and TRBJ2-2; 8 bases map to TRBD1. The germline V gene encodes CDR1 SGHRS and CDR2 YFSETQ. The CDR3 contains 15 residues. The CDR3 sequence is CASSLGTGITGELLF. CDR3 sequence (DNA): TGCGCCAGCAGCTTGGGGACAGGGATCACCGGGGAGCTGCTTTTT.

This clonotype has a handful of counts. The V and J genes are TRBV29-1 and TRBJ1-1; D not resolved. The germline CDR1 and CDR2 sequences are SQVTM and ANQGSEA. The CDR3 is 11 residues long. V was shortened by 7 bases and J by 2 bases, with 8 bases between the two germline ends. The CDR3 region is CSGLINTEAFF. The DNA for the CDR3 is TGCAGCGGACTTATAAACACTGAAGCTTTCTTT.